This T cell receptor (beta chain) was documented in a study of blood T cells in healthy people across ages. A second PCR, run for 7 to 11 cycles, used a sample-barcoded 5' primer plus a J-beta primer mix. Each CDR3 protein is one row after TCRdb ran MiXCR on the 5' RACE reads. This table holds nearly 800,000 distinct CDR3 sequences, 56% found once. The germline V gene has CDR1 LGHNA and CDR2 YSLEER. Trimming took 0 bases from V and 5 from J, leaving 17 bases between them. The CDR3 is 17 amino acids. This clonotype has only a few counts. The genes are TRBV4-3 and TRBJ2-1, with D possibly being TRBD1 or TRBD2 (5 bases each). The receptor was derived from a man between 35 and 55 years old in good health. Sequenced: blood. Here the CDR3 reads CASSQEPGASSHNEQFF. The CDR3 DNA follows: TGCGCCAGCAGCCAAGAGCCCGGGGCTAGCAGTCACAATGAGCAGTTCTTC.